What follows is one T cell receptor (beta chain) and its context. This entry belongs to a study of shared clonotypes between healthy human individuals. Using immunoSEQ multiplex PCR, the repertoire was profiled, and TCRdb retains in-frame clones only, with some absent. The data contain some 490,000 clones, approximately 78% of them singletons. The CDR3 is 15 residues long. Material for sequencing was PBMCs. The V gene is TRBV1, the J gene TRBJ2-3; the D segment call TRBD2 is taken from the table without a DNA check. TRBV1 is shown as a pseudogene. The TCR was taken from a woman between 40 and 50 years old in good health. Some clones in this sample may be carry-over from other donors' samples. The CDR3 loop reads CTSSATRKRQDTQYF. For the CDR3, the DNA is TGCACCAGCAGCGCCACTCGGAAGCGTCAAGATACGCAGTATTTT.